This TCR beta chain came from a study of vaccination and CD4 T cells after COVID-19. Study information: Convalescent patients gave post-COVID blood a median roughly 96 days post-diagnosis, range 35 to 161.

The Oncomine TCR Beta short-read assay sequenced DNA from cultured CD4+ T cells. TCRdb itself ran the PCR reads through MiXCR, one entry per CDR3 protein. The sample lists about 16,000 distinct CDR3 sequences; approximately 50% were seen once. From germline, CDR1 is MNHEY and CDR2 SMNVEV (reference sequence). There are 19 residues in the CDR3. V dropped 0 bases and J dropped 1; count of bases not matched to a gene: 14. On this clonotype itself: Its antigen remains unknown.

The treatment is: roughly ten-day PBMC culture with coronavirus spike peptide pools or control peptides (ViraFEST assay). The sample in question was CD4+ T cells from blood, cultured in vitro, obtained before SARS-CoV-2 vaccination. This chain links TRBV27 with TRBJ2-7; 8 bases fit TRBD2. The origin of this receptor is a human donor who had recovered from COVID-19. The CDR3 region has the DNA TGTGCCAGCAGTTTATCGATGGCAGGGCTAGCGGGCCCATCCTACGAGCAGTACTTC. It yields the protein CASSLSMAGLAGPSYEQYF.